This T cell receptor beta chain was obtained from a study of T cell repertoires in ileal Crohn's disease. Comments on this clone: At the DNA level, this CDR3 is encoded by other sequences in the same sample as well.

Profiled with immunoSEQ multiplex PCR; TCRdb holds only in-frame clones, not every one. Of about 16,000 clones listed, around 90% are singletons. V was clipped by 7 bases and J by 0 bases, with 12 bases between them. The CDR3 covers 13 residues. Germline V gives CDR1 SQVTM, CDR2 ANQGSEA. V and J are TRBV29-1 and TRBJ1-2, with D possibly TRBD1 on 6 matching bases. Input material: ileal tissue. This sequence originates from an adult with Crohn's disease. The CDR3 reads CSAGGGTNYGYTF. The CDR3 nucleotides read TGCAGCGCGGGGGGGGGCACTAACTATGGCTACACCTTC.